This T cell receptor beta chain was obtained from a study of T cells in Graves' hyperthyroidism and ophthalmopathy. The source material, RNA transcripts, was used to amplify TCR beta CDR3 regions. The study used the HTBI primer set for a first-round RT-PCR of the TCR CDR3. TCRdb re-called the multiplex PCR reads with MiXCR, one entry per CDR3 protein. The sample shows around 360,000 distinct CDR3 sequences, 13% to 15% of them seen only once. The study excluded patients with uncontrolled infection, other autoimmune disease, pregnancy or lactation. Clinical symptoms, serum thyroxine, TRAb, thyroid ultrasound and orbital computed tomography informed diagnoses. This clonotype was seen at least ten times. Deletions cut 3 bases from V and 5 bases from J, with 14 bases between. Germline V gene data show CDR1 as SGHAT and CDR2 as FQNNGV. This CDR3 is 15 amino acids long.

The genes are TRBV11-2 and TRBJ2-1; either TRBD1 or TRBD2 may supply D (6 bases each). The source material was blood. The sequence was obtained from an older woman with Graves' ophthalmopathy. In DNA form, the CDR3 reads TGTGCCAGCAGCTTTAGGGGGGTGGGGGACAATGAGCAGTTCTTC. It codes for CASSFRGVGDNEQFF.